A single sample is the source of the 19 T cell receptor beta chains below, sequenced in a study of CDR3 diversity in severe acne. TCRdb fed the PCR reads into MiXCR, producing one record per CDR3 protein. The repertoire holds more than 70,000 distinct CDR3 sequences, with roughly half as singletons. The sequencing sample was made of blood. These receptors were taken from a male donor in good health, serving as a control.

This clonotype was seen ten or more times. A much larger clone is a single base away; this may be a read error. The chain links TRBV10-2 to TRBJ2-1; possible D gene TRBD1, 6 bases. The CDR3 consists of 14 residues. CDR1 and CDR2 (germline): WSHSY, SAAADI. The CDR3 region is CASYEQGTYNGQFF. The CDR3 bases are TGCGCCAGCTATGAACAGGGCACCTACAATGGGCAGTTCTTC.

This chain's CDR3 is CATSDSGRAYEQYF. CDR3 in DNA: TGTGCCACCAGTGATAGCGGGAGGGCCTACGAGCAGTACTTC. J is TRBJ2-7 and V is TRBV24-1, with 10 bases matching TRBD2. CDR3 size: 14 residues. The germline V gene encodes CDR1 KGHDR and CDR2 SFDVKD. The junction had 0 bases not matched to a gene; V was cut back by 3 bases and J by 2 bases.

This clonotype was observed once. The J gene is TRBJ2-2, the V gene TRBV5-1, with 7 bases matching TRBD2. This CDR3 is built from 16 residues. V gave up 2 bases and J gave up 3 bases; unmatched junction bases: 7. Germline CDR1 is SGHRS and CDR2 is YFSETQ. CDR3 amino acids: CASSLEGGTDTGELFF. The CDR3 nucleotides are TGCGCCAGCAGCTTAGAGGGAGGGACGGACACCGGGGAGCTGTTTTTT.

This clonotype was picked up many times. The chain employs TRBV7-2 and TRBJ2-1; D possibly corresponds to TRBD2 (7 bases). V was cut by 7 bases and J by 7 bases, with 11 bases left in between. The V gene's germline CDR1 is SGHTA and CDR2 FQGNSA. This CDR3 has 12 residues. The CDR3: CASKGGGNEQFF. CDR3 nucleotide sequence: TGTGCCAGCAAGGGGGGAGGGAATGAGCAGTTCTTC.

V and J are TRBV24-1 and TRBJ2-5; 7 bases line up with TRBD1. V was clipped by 5 bases and J by 1 base; unmatched bases: 6. The CDR3 spans 15 residues. CDR1 KGHDR and CDR2 SFDVKD come from the germline V gene. The CDR3 DNA follows: TGTGCCACCAGTGGGACAGGTCCTCGCCAAGAGACCCAGTACTTC. It yields the protein CATSGTGPRQETQYF.

The V call is TRBV11-2, the J call TRBJ2-7; 7 nucleotides line up with TRBD2. The DNA end lines up better with TRBJ2-1; the J call may be wrong. This CDR3 has 15 amino acids. Germline-derived CDR1 and CDR2 are SGHAT and FQNNGV. The DNA for the CDR3 is TGTGCCAGCAGCTTAGATAGTGGGAGGGGAGGTGAGCAGTTCTTC. Translation: CASSLDSGRGGEQFF.

Comment on this clonotype: One end of the junction is discordant with germline, which a read error may explain. The chain links TRBV6-5 to TRBJ2-7; no clear D gene. Germline V gives CDR1 MNHEY, CDR2 SVGAGI. The CDR3 is 14 amino acids. The CDR3 region has the DNA TGTGCCAGCACTTTCCGTCCCTCCACATACCCCCTCTACTTT. This codes for CASTFRPSTYPLYF.

This clonotype appeared many times. The V gene is TRBV9, the J gene TRBJ2-2; tentative D call: TRBD2 (5 bases). The V and J ends lost 2 bases and 7 bases respectively, with 6 bases between them. The CDR3 has 12 residues. The germline CDR1 and CDR2 sequences are SGDLS and YYNGEE. CDR3 loop: CASSVRGGELFF. The DNA of the CDR3 is TGTGCCAGCAGCGTCCGGGGCGGGGAGCTGTTTTTT.

This chain joins TRBV10-2 and TRBJ2-3, with TRBD2 matching 9 bases. Trimming cost V 4 bases and J 4 bases; bases outside gene matches: 9. This CDR3 spans 16 amino acids. Per germline, CDR1 WSHSY and CDR2 SAAADI. The CDR3: CASSATLSGGADTQYF. For the CDR3, the DNA is TGCGCCAGCAGTGCCACCCTTAGCGGGGGCGCAGATACGCAGTATTTT.

The chain links TRBV2 to TRBJ1-6; D gene uncertain. The length of the CDR3 is 14 residues. Trimming shortened V by 8 bases and J by 18 bases, and 26 bases separated the two germline ends. Germline V gene sequence: CDR1 SNHLY, CDR2 FYNNEI. The CDR3 region has the DNA TGTGCCAGCTCCGCCCTTCCATATAATTCATCCCCCCACTTT. Its protein product is CASSALPYNSSPHF.

The chain carries TRBV25-1 and TRBJ1-5; D gene ambiguous. Germline assignment: CDR1 MGHDK and CDR2 SYGVNS. The CDR3 extends over 13 amino acids. V lost 11 bases, J lost 5 bases, and 16 bases lay in between. The CDR3 region is CAWSVQVDQPQHF. DNA for the CDR3: TGTGCCTGGAGTGTTCAGGTTGATCAGCCCCAGCATTTT. The variable domain in full, completed from reference TRBV25-1 and TRBJ1-5, reads EADIYQTPRYLVIGTGKKITLECSQTMGHDKMYWYQQDPGMELHLIHYSYGVNSTEKGDLSSESTVSRIRTEHFPLTLESARPSHTSQYLCAWSVQVDQPQHFGDGTRLSIL.

In its sample, this clonotype was seen many times. The rearrangement uses TRBV5-1 and TRBJ2-7, with 10 positions matching TRBD2. V lost 6 bases, J lost 2 bases, and 8 bases stayed unmatched. The CDR3 runs to 15 residues. The germline gives CDR1 SGHRS, CDR2 YFSETQ. This CDR3 is CASTKLAGEAYEQYF. As DNA, the CDR3 is TGCGCCAGCACAAAGCTAGCGGGAGAGGCCTACGAGCAGTACTTC.

The sample holds many counts of this clonotype. The chain recombines TRBV11-3 with TRBJ1-1; TRBD1 might be the D (6 bases). The germline V and J ends were trimmed by 1 base and 0 bases, with 9 bases remaining between them. Germline assignment: CDR1 SGHNT and CDR2 YENEEA. This CDR3 comprises 15 residues. The CDR3 reads CASSLVDSMNTEAFF. The CDR3 DNA reads as TGTGCCAGCAGCTTAGTGGACAGCATGAACACTGAAGCTTTCTTT.

The CDR3 sequence: CSARVAGGTGELFF. Written as DNA, the CDR3 is TGCAGTGCTAGAGTGGCGGGAGGGACCGGGGAGCTGTTTTTT. The V and J genes are TRBV20-1 and TRBJ2-2, with 9 bases fitting TRBD2. There are 14 residues in the CDR3. Looked up from germline, CDR1 is DFQATT and CDR2 is SNEGSKA (reference sequence). The J segment lost 5 bases and the V segment lost 1 base, leaving 2 bases of the junction unmatched.

This clonotype came up many times. The V and J genes are TRBV7-2 and TRBJ1-1, with D uncertain. The V end was cut by 5 bases, the J end by 6 bases, with 19 bases between. The CDR3 sequence is 15 residues long. Looked up from germline, CDR1 is SGHTA and CDR2 is FQGNSA. The CDR3 region has the DNA TGTGCCAGCAGCAAAGACCCGGGAAGGTTCGCTGAAGCTTTCTTT. Protein: CASSKDPGRFAEAFF. The full variable domain, its missing parts supplied by reference TRBV7-2 and TRBJ1-1, is GAGVSQSPSNKVTEKGKDVELRCDPISGHTALYWYRQSLGQGLEFLIYFQGNSAPDKSGLPSDRFSAERTGGSVSTLTIQRTQQEDSAVYLCASSKDPGRFAEAFFGQGTRLTVV.

CDR3 bases: TGTGCCAGCAGCAAAGGACAGGGGATGGGCTACACCTTC. It codes for CASSKGQGMGYTF. The chain has TRBV7-9 and TRBJ1-2, with 9 positions matching TRBD1. Germline CDR1 SEHNR, CDR2 FQNEAQ (reference sequence). The CDR3 is 13 residues long. With V trimmed by 5 bases and J by 8 bases, 6 bases remained unmatched.

Many counts were recorded for this clonotype. V gene TRBV7-9 combines with J gene TRBJ1-2; D perhaps matches TRBD1 (5 bases). Germline V CDR1 and CDR2: SEHNR, FQNEAQ (reference sequence). The CDR3 length is 13 residues. V was pared by 0 bases and J by 5 bases, with 7 bases between. The CDR3 reads CASSLAQGYGYTF. CDR3 nucleotides: TGTGCCAGCAGCTTAGCGCAGGGATATGGCTACACCTTC.

This clonotype was detected many times. V gene TRBV29-1 combines with J gene TRBJ1-2, with D unclear. The CDR3 loop spans 13 amino acids. Germline V gene sequence: CDR1 SQVTM, CDR2 ANQGSEA. V lost 3 bases and J lost 4, with 12 bases in between. CDR3 DNA sequence: TGCAGCGTTGATAAACCCGATACCTATGGCTACACCTTC. This codes for CSVDKPDTYGYTF.

This clonotype has a count of ten or more. The V gene is TRBV5-8, the J gene TRBJ2-3; TRBD2 agrees at 8 bases. J lost 2 bases, V lost 2 bases, and 4 bases had no gene match. The CDR3 is 15 amino acids. The germline V gene encodes CDR1 SGHTS and CDR2 YDEGEE. The CDR3 loop is CASSFSGTNTDTQYF. The CDR3 region has the DNA TGTGCCAGCAGCTTTAGCGGGACAAACACAGATACGCAGTATTTT. Together with reference TRBV5-8 and TRBJ2-3, the CDR3 gives the full variable domain: EAGVTQSPTHLIKTRGQQATLRCSPISGHTSVYWYQQALGLGLQFLLWYDEGEERNRGNFPPRFSGRQFPNYSSELNVNALELEDSALYLCASSFSGTNTDTQYFGPGTRLTVL.